The entry below describes one T cell receptor beta chain. Antigen unknown. The data stem from a study of Ad26.COV2.S vaccination and SARS-CoV-2 variants. Study information: Ad26.COV2.S shots went into the muscle once or twice, 56 days apart.

Treatment given: about 20 received Ad26.COV2.S at low or high dose, single or two shots; 5 received placebo; per-sample allocation not given. The samples were gathered on day 63 after the first injection of vaccine or placebo. Sequencing was performed with immunoSEQ multiplex PCR; in TCRdb, only in-frame clones are kept and a portion is missing. This sample yields some 410,000 clones, of which about 90% are seen a single time; over 1.5% belongs to the top ten. The CDR3 totals 15 residues. V lost 5 bases, J lost 2 bases, and 5 bases stayed unmatched. Germline CDR1 and CDR2: SGHVS and FNYEAQ. Whole-study results and caveats: A substantial breadth of spike-specific CD8+ and CD4+ T cell responses after vaccination has been reported. Using TCR breadth and depth analyses may have led to underestimated total T cell responses. Those who received the vaccine showed greater spike-specific TCR breadth than those given placebo.

The sequence came from a person aged 18-65 years who received the Ad26.COV2.S COVID-19 vaccine or a placebo. This sample comprised peripheral blood, obtained in a trial of Ad26.COV2.S vaccine versus placebo. This rearrangement joins TRBV7-6 to TRBJ2-7, with 11 nucleotides matching TRBD1. CDR3 DNA sequence: TGTGCCAGCAGCCGGACAGGGGGCGGCACCTACGAGCAGTACTTC. It codes for CASSRTGGGTYEQYF.